This section outlines one T cell receptor beta chain sequence together with its context. There are a few counts of this clone. It lacks a known antigen. The sample holds no much larger clone one base away, and base qualities are not on file. Genomic DNA was extracted from sorted cells for sequencing of the TCRbeta CDR3 region. The immunoSEQ Assay was used for sequencing of TCRbeta CDR3 regions. The table was pulled from immuneACCESS by TCRdb, which kept in-frame rearrangements only. Such tables lose some clones; where checked, under half of the loss comes from unresolved V genes, and the rest has no known cause. The sample table holds about 38,000 clones, of which around 92% were seen once. The leading ten clones occupy roughly 9% of the sample. The trial excluded patients who had a history of autoimmune disease or who were on systemic immunosuppression. Peripheral blood for TCR sequencing was drawn from every dose cohort at baseline, at cycle 4 day 1 and at cycle 7 day 1. The samples were drawn from a first-in-human, open-label, multicenter phase I dose-escalation trial of ivuxolimab. Adults with locally advanced or metastatic head and neck squamous cell, hepatocellular, melanoma or renal cell carcinoma were enrolled in the trial. Before TCR sequencing, CD4+ T cells and CD8+ T cells were sorted from peripheral blood as separate populations.

These data originate in a study of OX40 agonist ivuxolimab in advanced cancers. Study-level background: Ivuxolimab was an agonistic, fully human IgG2 monoclonal antibody directed against OX40 (CD134), a costimulatory receptor. Partial responses were achieved by three dose-escalation patients, of whom one had hepatocellular carcinoma and two had cutaneous melanoma. The paper describes the monotherapy dose-escalation part (N of about 55 patients) of the phase I trial of ivuxolimab. Intravenous ivuxolimab was administered to patients every 2 weeks at six dose levels: 0.01, 0.1, 0.3, 1.5, 3 and 10 mg/kg. Prior anti-PD-1, anti-PD-L1 or anti-CTLA-4 therapy was permitted, and approximately 40% of dose-escalation patients had received checkpoint inhibitors. In the dose-escalation cohort, 70% to 90% of patients were male, and the mean age was approximately 60 years with a range of roughly 20 to 85. Of the roughly 51 dose-escalation patients, hepatocellular carcinoma was present in 19, melanoma in roughly 15, renal cell carcinoma in 9 and head and neck cancer in 9. Peripheral TCRbeta sequencing aimed to test whether ivuxolimab altered TCR sequence diversity and caused clonal T-cell expansion. The investigation overall reported the following: Low levels of normalized T-cell clonal expansion were also seen in some patients who did not respond. Antigen specificity was not determined for the clonally expanded peripheral T cells. In the 0.1-3.0 mg/kg groups, partial responders had among the lowest normalized peripheral clonal expansion, particularly in CD8+ T cells. At doses of 0.1 to 3.0 mg/kg, clonal expansion of both CD4+ and CD8+ blood T cells was observed from baseline to week 6. After ivuxolimab, CD8+ T cells had more expanded clones than CD4+ T cells on average.

From the cysteine through the phenylalanine, the CDR3 covers 12 amino acids. Only the CDR3 portion is preserved as DNA: 36 bases, with reading frame beginning at the first base. Between the V and J ends, shortened by 7 bases and 7 bases respectively, the junction contains 14 bases. The germline V gene sets CDR1 to MNHEY and CDR2 to SVGAGI. The chain employs TRBV6-5 and TRBJ2-7; tentative D gene TRBD2, with 5 bases matching. This receptor was obtained from an adult with an advanced solid tumor such as melanoma, head and neck, liver or kidney cancer. The sample in question was CD4+ or CD8+ T cells sorted from blood, obtained in a trial of the OX40 agonist ivuxolimab. CDR3 reads: CASNERGKEQYF. Read as DNA, the sequence is TGTGCCAGCAACGAGAGAGGGAAGGAGCAGTACTTC.